This T cell receptor (beta chain) is drawn from a study of CD8+ T cells in alopecia areata (dated by TCRdb to the late 2010s). Study-wide context: Treated patients were enrolled in an open-label pilot trial of oral tofacitinib, 5 to 10 mg twice daily, for moderate-to-severe alopecia areata. Clonality in the scalp was compared among normal scalp (n=4), patchy alopecia areata scalp (n=8), and alopecia totalis/universalis scalp (n=8). Biopsies were taken from tofacitinib-treated patients at baseline and again at 4 and 24 weeks into treatment, and several of those patients also had a later scalp biopsy. RNA was obtained with the PAXgene miRNA kit for fixed scalp, the miRNeasy kit for PBMCs, and the RNeasy kit for mouse skin. Scalp tissue and sorted CD4+ and CD8+ peripheral blood T cells from patchy and totalis/universalis alopecia areata patients and from healthy controls were covered by human TCRbeta sequencing. In both human patients and the C3H/HeJ mouse model, the study applied high-throughput TCRbeta sequencing to look at T cell clonal expansion in alopecia areata. TCRbeta CDR3 regions were amplified by immunoSEQ multiplex PCR with 35 Vbeta forward and 13 Jbeta reverse primers. Patients received tofacitinib for 6 to 18 months and were then followed off drug for 6 months to check for delayed response and recurrence. The investigation overall reported the following: Compared with mice, TCR sequences shared between patients were less clear, possibly partly because of HLA diversity across the patient population. Unlike mouse skin, where gammadelta T cells dominate, normal human skin contains resident alphabeta T cells that get sequenced too, which complicates analysis of the scalp TCR repertoire. Compared with normal scalp, lesional scalp had higher clonality and more expanded CD8+ clones, particularly in alopecia totalis/universalis, a pattern that suggests antigenic drive.

As encoded in the germline V gene, CDR1 is MGHRA while CDR2 is YSYEKL. Trimming accounts for 4 bases at V and 1 base at J, while the number of junction bases matched to no gene is 13. From the cysteine up to the phenylalanine, the CDR3 has a length of 18 residues. Kept here is only the CDR3 DNA, which spans 54 bases and is read in frame from base 1. Sample time point, as interpreted from the label and publication: baseline before oral tofacitinib. Lesional scalp punch biopsies and peripheral blood were obtained from alopecia areata patients. PBMCs were isolated by density centrifugation and stained for CD3, CD4 and CD8, and CD4+ and CD8+ T cells were sorted on a FACSAria. This clone has just one count. Its antigen is unknown. No base-level quality is on record; no much larger clone is a single base apart. The library was generated by the immunoSEQ multiplex PCR assay. RNA was extracted from all samples and reverse transcribed into cDNA as template for TCR sequencing. First-strand cDNA was synthesized using SuperScript III with a 2:1 mix of oligo-dT and random hexamers. A synthetic immune receptor repertoire was used to assess amplification bias, and residual bias was removed computationally. As for how the authors treated the data: After raw reads were preprocessed to remove errors, the CDR3 was defined following IMGT conventions as running from the conserved cysteine to phenylalanine. Clonality was computed by normalizing Shannon entropy by log2 of the number of productive unique TCRs and subtracting the result from 1. Scalp TCRbeta sequences were cross-referenced with sorted blood CD4 and CD8 repertoires so that the CD4 or CD8 identity of scalp clones could be inferred. In its TCRdb copy, this immuneACCESS table keeps in-frame sequences only and misses some clones. Where compared with another copy, unresolved V genes explain less than half of these, and the others have no known cause. V and J calls and clone size come straight from that table; D and trimming were deduced from the DNA. This sample has roughly 140,000 clones in its table, and about 51% of those were observed once. Roughly a fifth of the sample rests with the top ten.

This chain joins TRBV4-1 to TRBJ2-3; 8 of the junction bases match TRBD1. The TCR sequence derives from a human donor with alopecia areata. Sample: CD8+ T cells sorted from blood, taken at week 0. The CDR3 region has the sequence CASSPGQGSATRTDTQYF. The nucleotides read TGCGCCAGCAGCCCAGGACAGGGTTCAGCCACTCGCACAGATACGCAGTATTTT.